This TCR beta chain was retrieved from a study of blood T cells in healthy people across ages. V trimming: 3 bases; J trimming: 2 bases; junction bases outside the gene matches: 4. Germline V gives CDR1 MRHNA, CDR2 SNTAGT. The CDR3 loop spans 15 amino acids. This clonotype came up many times. Together with a sample-barcoded 5' primer, a J-beta primer mix was included in a second PCR lasting about 7 to 11 cycles. Via MiXCR, TCRdb re-called the 5' RACE reads, giving one row per CDR3 protein. The data show about 930,000 distinct CDR3 sequences, about 27% seen once. This same sample was also part of a study on T cells of mothers and their children. That work contributes: The donor cohort consisted of a few healthy Caucasian mothers and their six children.

Source material: blood. V usage is TRBV6-4 and J usage is TRBJ2-3; 8 bases agree with TRBD2. The sequence was collected from a woman aged 40 to 50 in good health. The CDR3 protein is CASSELGGATDTQYF. CDR3 DNA sequence: TGTGCCAGCAGTGAACTCGGGGGGGCCACAGATACGCAGTATTTT.